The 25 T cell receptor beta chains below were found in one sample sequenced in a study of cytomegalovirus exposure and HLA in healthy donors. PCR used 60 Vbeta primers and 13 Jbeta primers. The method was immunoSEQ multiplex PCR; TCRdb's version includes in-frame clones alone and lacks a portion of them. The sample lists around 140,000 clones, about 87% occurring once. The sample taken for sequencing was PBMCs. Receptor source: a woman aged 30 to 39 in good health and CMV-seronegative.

This CDR3 is CASSPLPTGLRYGYTF. Written as DNA, the CDR3 is TGTGCCAGCTCACCACTCCCGACAGGCCTTAGGTATGGCTACACCTTC. The genes are TRBV18 and TRBJ1-2, with D possibly being TRBD1 (6 bases). The CDR3 has 16 residues. Trimming removed 1 base from V and 5 bases from J, with 17 bases in between. Germline assignment: CDR1 KGHSH and CDR2 LQKENI. The full variable domain, in which reference TRBV18 and TRBJ1-2 provide the parts outside the CDR3, is NAGVMQNPRHLVRRRGQEARLRCSPMKGHSHVYWYRQLPEEGLKFMVYLQKENIIDESGMPKERFSAEFPKEGPSILRIQQVVRGDSAAYFCASSPLPTGLRYGYTFGSGTRLTVV.

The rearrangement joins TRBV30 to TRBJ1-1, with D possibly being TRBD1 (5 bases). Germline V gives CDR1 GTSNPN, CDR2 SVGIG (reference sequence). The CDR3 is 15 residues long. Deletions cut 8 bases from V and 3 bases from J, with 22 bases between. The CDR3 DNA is TGTGCCGGGCGCGGGGGGGGAGGGGAGCACACTGAAGCTTTCTTT. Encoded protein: CAGRGGGGEHTEAFF.

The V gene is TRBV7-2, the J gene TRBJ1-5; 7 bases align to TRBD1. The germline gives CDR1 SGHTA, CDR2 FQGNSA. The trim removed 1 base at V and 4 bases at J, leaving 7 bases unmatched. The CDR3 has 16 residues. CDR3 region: CASSLETGRGNQPQHF. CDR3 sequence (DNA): TGTGCCAGCAGCTTAGAGACAGGGCGAGGGAATCAGCCCCAGCATTTT.

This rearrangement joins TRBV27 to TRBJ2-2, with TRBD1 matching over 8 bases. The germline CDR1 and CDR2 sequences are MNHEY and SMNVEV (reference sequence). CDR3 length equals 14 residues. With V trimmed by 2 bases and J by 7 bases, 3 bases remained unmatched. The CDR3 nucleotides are TGTGCCAGCAGTTTACAGGGGGCCGGCGGGGAGCTGTTTTTT. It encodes CASSLQGAGGELFF.

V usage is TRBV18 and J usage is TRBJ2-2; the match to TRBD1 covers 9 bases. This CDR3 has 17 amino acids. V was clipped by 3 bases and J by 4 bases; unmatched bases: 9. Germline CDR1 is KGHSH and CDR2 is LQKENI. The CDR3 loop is CASSPREGQGGTGELFF. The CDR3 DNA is TGTGCCAGCTCACCGCGTGAGGGACAGGGCGGCACCGGGGAGCTGTTTTTT.

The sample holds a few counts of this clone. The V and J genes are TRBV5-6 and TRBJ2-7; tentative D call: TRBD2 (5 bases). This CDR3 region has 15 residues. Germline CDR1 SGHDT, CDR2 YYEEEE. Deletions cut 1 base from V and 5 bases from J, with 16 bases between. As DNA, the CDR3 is TGTGCCAGCAGCTTGCGGGTAAGAGGGCAGGACGAGCAGTACTTC. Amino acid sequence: CASSLRVRGQDEQYF. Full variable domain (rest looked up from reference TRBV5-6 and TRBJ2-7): DAGVTQSPTHLIKTRGQQVTLRCSPKSGHDTVSWYQQALGQGPQFIFQYYEEEERQRGNFPDRFSGHQFPNYSSELNVNALLLGDSALYLCASSLRVRGQDEQYFGPGTRLTVT.

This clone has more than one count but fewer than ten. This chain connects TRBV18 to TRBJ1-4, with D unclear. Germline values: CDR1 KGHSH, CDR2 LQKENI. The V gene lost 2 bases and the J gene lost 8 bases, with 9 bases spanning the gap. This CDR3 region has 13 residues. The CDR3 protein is CASSPRRGEKLFF. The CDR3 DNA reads TGTGCCAGCTCACCAAGGCGAGGGGAAAAACTGTTTTTT. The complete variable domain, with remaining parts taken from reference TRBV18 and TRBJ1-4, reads NAGVMQNPRHLVRRRGQEARLRCSPMKGHSHVYWYRQLPEEGLKFMVYLQKENIIDESGMPKERFSAEFPKEGPSILRIQQVVRGDSAAYFCASSPRRGEKLFFGSGTQLSVL.

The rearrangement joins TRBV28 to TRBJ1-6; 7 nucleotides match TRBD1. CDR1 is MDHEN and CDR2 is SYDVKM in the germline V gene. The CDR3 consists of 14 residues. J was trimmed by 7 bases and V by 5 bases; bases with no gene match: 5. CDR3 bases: TGTGCCAGCAGTCCCGGGACAGCCAATTCACCCCTCCACTTT. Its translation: CASSPGTANSPLHF.

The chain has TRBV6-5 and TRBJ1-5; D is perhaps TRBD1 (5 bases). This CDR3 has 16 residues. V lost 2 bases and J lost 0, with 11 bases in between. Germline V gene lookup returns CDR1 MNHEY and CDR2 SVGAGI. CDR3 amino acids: CASSYRAGNSNQPQHF. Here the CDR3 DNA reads TGTGCCAGCAGTTACCGGGCAGGGAATAGCAATCAGCCCCAGCATTTT.

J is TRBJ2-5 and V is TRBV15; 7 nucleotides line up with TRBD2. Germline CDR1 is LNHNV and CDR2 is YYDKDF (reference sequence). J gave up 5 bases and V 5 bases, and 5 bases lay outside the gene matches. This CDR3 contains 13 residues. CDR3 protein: CATSGLGGETQYF. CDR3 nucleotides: TGTGCCACCAGCGGATTGGGAGGGGAGACCCAGTACTTC.

The CDR3 DNA reads as TGTGCCACCAGCAGAGATCCCAGCGCGAACACCGGGGAGCTGTTTTTT. It specifies CATSRDPSANTGELFF. The rearrangement uses TRBV15 and TRBJ2-2; D remains ambiguous. CDR3 length equals 16 residues. Between the trimmed V and J ends, which lost 0 bases and 0 bases, there was a span of 8 bases. Germline CDR1 is LNHNV and CDR2 is YYDKDF (reference sequence).

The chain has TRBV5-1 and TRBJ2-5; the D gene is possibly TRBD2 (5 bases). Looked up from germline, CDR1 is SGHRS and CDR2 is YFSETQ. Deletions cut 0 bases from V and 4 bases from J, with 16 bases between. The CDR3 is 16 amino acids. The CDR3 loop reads CASSLGLVGEGETQYF. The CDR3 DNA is TGCGCCAGCAGCTTGGGGTTAGTCGGGGAAGGAGAGACCCAGTACTTC.

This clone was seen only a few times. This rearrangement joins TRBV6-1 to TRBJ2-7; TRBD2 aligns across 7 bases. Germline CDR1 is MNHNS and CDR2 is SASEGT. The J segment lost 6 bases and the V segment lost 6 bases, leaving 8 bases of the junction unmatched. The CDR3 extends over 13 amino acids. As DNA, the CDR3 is TGTGCCAGCAGACGGGGGGATGGCTCCGAGCAGTACTTC. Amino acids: CASRRGDGSEQYF.

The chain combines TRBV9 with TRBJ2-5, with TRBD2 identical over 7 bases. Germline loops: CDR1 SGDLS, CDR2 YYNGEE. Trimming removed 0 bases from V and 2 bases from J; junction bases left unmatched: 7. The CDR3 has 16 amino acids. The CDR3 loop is CASSVAGAGPQETQYF. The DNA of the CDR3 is TGTGCCAGCAGCGTAGCGGGAGCGGGGCCGCAAGAGACCCAGTACTTC.

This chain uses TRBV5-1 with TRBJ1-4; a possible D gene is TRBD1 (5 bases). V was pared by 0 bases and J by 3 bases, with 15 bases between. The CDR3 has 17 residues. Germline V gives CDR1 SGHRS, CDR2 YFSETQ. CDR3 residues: CASSLGRGTNSNEKLFF. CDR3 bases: TGCGCCAGCAGCTTGGGAAGGGGCACCAATTCTAATGAAAAACTGTTTTTT. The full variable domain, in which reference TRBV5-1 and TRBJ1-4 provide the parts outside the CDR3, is KAGVTQTPRYLIKTRGQQVTLSCSPISGHRSVSWYQQTPGQGLQFLFEYFSETQRNKGNFPGRFSGRQFSNSRSEMNVSTLELGDSALYLCASSLGRGTNSNEKLFFGSGTQLSVL.

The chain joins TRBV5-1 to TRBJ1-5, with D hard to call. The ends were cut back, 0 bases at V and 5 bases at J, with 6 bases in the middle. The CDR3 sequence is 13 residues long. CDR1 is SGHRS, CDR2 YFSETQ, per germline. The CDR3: CASSLGSDQPQHF. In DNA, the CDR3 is TGCGCCAGCAGCTTGGGGAGTGATCAGCCCCAGCATTTT.

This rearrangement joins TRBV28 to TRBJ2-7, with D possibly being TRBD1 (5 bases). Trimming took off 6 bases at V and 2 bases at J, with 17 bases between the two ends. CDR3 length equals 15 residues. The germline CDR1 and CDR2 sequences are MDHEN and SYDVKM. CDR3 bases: TGTGCCAGCAGCCCCCCTGGGAACAGGCCCTACGAGCAGTACTTC. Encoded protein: CASSPPGNRPYEQYF. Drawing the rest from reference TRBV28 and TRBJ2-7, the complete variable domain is DVKVTQSSRYLVKRTGEKVFLECVQDMDHENMFWYRQDPGLGLRLIYFSYDVKMKEKGDIPEGYSVSREKKERFSLILESASTNQTSMYLCASSPPGNRPYEQYFGPGTRLTVT.

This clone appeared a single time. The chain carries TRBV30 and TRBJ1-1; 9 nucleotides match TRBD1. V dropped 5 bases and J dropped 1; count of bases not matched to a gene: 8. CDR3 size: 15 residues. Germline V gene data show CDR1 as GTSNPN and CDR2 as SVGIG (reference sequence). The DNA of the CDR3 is TGTGCCTGGGAGCGTGGACAGGGGACGAACACTGAAGCTTTCTTT. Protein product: CAWERGQGTNTEAFF.

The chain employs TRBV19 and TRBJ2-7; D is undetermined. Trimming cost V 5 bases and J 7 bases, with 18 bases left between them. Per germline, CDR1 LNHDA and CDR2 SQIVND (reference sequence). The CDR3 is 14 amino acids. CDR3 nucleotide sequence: TGTGCCAGTAGTGCTCCCGGCAGGTCGAATGAGCAGTACTTC. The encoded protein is CASSAPGRSNEQYF.

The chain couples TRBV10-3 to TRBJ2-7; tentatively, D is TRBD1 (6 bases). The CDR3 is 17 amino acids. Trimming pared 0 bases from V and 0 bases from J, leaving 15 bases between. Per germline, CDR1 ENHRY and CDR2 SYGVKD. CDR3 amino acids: CAISESSLGASSYEQYF. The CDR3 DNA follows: TGTGCCATCAGTGAGTCGAGTCTGGGGGCGAGCTCCTACGAGCAGTACTTC.

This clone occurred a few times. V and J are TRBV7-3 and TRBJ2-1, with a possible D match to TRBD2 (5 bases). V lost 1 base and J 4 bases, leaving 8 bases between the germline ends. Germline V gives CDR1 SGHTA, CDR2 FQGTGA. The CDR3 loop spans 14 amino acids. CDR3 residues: CASSLSGGYNEQFF. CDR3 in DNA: TGTGCCAGCAGCTTAAGCGGAGGATACAATGAGCAGTTCTTC.

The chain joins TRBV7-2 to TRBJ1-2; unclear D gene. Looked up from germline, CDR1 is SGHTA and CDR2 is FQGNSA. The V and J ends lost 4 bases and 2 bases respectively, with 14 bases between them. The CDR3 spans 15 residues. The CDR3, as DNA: TGTGCCAGCAGCTCCGGGCCGGGAGGCAACTATGGCTACACCTTC. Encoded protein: CASSSGPGGNYGYTF.

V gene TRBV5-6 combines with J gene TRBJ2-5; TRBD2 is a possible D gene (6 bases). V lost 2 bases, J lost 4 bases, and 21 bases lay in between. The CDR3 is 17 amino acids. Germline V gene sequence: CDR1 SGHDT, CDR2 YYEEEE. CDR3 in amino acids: CASSLGRLGRGIETQYF. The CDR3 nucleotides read TGTGCCAGCAGCTTAGGGAGACTAGGTCGGGGGATAGAGACCCAGTACTTC. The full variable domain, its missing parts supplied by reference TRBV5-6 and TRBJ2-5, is DAGVTQSPTHLIKTRGQQVTLRCSPKSGHDTVSWYQQALGQGPQFIFQYYEEEERQRGNFPDRFSGHQFPNYSSELNVNALLLGDSALYLCASSLGRLGRGIETQYFGPGTRLLVL.

The CDR3 nucleotides read TGTGCCAGCAGTTTCGGGTACGAGCAGTACTTC. This codes for CASSFGYEQYF. This chain uses TRBV6-5 with TRBJ2-7, with no clear D. Germline V lookup: CDR1 MNHEY, CDR2 SVGAGI. V gave up 4 bases and J gave up 4 bases, with 5 bases separating them. The CDR3 extends over 11 amino acids.

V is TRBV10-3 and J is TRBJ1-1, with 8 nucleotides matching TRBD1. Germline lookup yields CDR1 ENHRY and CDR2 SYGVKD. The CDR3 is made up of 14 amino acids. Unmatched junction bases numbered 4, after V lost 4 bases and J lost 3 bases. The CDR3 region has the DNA TGTGCCATCAGTGGGGGACAGGCGGACACTGAAGCTTTCTTT. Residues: CAISGGQADTEAFF.